The 26 T cell receptor beta chains below all came from one sample that was sequenced in a study of control samples from healthy donors and cancer patients. The data were produced by immunoSEQ multiplex PCR, yet TCRdb's version contains in-frame clones alone and is incomplete. Of 110,000 or so clones listed, around 89% are singletons. Source material: blood. Receptors were obtained from a woman between 45 and 60 years old in good health.

This rearrangement joins TRBV6-4 to TRBJ2-2; TRBD2 matches at 7 bases. Per germline, CDR1 MRHNA and CDR2 SNTAGT. There are 15 residues in the CDR3. The V and J ends lost 6 bases and 2 bases, in that order; junction bases with no gene match: 6. CDR3 amino acids: CASRKAGANTGELFF. CDR3 sequence (DNA): TGTGCCAGCAGAAAGGCGGGAGCTAACACCGGGGAGCTGTTTTTT.

This clone was counted a single time. The chain links TRBV6-5 to TRBJ2-3, with 8 bases fitting TRBD1. CDR3 size: 14 residues. The junction had 6 bases not matched to a gene; V was cut back by 4 bases and J by 6 bases. Germline values: CDR1 MNHEY, CDR2 SVGAGI. The CDR3 reads CASSSGTGDDTQYF. The CDR3 nucleotides are TGTGCCAGCAGTTCCGGGACAGGAGACGATACGCAGTATTTT.

This chain connects TRBV9 to TRBJ2-3; perhaps TRBD1 as D (6 bases). Trimming shortened V by 2 bases and J by 6 bases, and 16 bases separated the two germline ends. The CDR3 length is 15 residues. Germline CDR1 and CDR2: SGDLS and YYNGEE. CDR3 in amino acids: CASSVGRGPLDTQYF. The CDR3 DNA reads TGTGCCAGCAGCGTGGGCAGGGGACCCCTCGATACGCAGTATTTT.

The V and J genes are TRBV19 and TRBJ2-3, with a weak D call TRBD2 (6 bases). CDR1 is LNHDA and CDR2 is SQIVND in the germline V gene (reference sequence). CDR3 size: 12 residues. V was cut by 8 bases and J by 3 bases, with 9 bases left in between. This CDR3 is CASGRGTDTQYF. CDR3 nucleotides: TGTGCCAGTGGGCGGGGAACAGATACGCAGTATTTT.

This chain connects TRBV6-5 to TRBJ2-1, with D perhaps TRBD2 (5 bases). Germline V gene data show CDR1 as MNHEY and CDR2 as SVGAGI. The CDR3 totals 13 residues. The ends were cut back, 5 bases at V and 8 bases at J, with 13 bases in the middle. CDR3 nucleotides: TGTGCCAGCAGTCGAACTAGGAATCATGAGCAGTTCTTC. Amino acids: CASSRTRNHEQFF.

Only one count was recorded for this clone. V and J are TRBV6-5 and TRBJ2-3; 8 bases are a match to TRBD2. After removal of 1 base from V and 7 bases from J, the junction contained 7 bases not matched to a gene. The germline V gene has CDR1 MNHEY and CDR2 SVGAGI. CDR3 length equals 15 residues. The DNA for the CDR3 is TGTGCCAGCAGTTACTACGCAGCGGGGGCACATACGCAGTATTTT. Amino acids: CASSYYAAGAHTQYF.

This chain joins TRBV4-3 and TRBJ2-5; D not certain. The CDR3 spans 13 residues. Trimming took off 1 base at V and 4 bases at J, with 7 bases between the two ends. CDR1 LGHNA and CDR2 YSLEER come from the germline V gene. Here the CDR3 reads CASSQVPGETQYF. CDR3 coding DNA: TGCGCCAGCAGCCAAGTTCCGGGAGAGACCCAGTACTTC.

The CDR3 DNA follows: TGTGCCAGCAGCGTAGCTCCGAGTCAGCCCCAGCATTTT. It translates to CASSVAPSQPQHF. This sequence joins TRBV9 and TRBJ1-5; D is unclear. The CDR3 contains 13 residues. V gave up 0 bases and J gave up 6 bases, with 7 bases separating them. Germline-derived CDR1 and CDR2 are SGDLS and YYNGEE.

This chain joins TRBV5-6 and TRBJ1-4, with D possibly being TRBD1 (5 bases). This CDR3 region has 14 residues. CDR1 is SGHDT and CDR2 is YYEEEE in the germline V gene. V lost 4 bases to trimming and J lost 2 bases, with 9 bases between them. The CDR3 bases are TGTGCCAGCAGCCGCAGGGTGACTAATGAAAAACTGTTTTTT. Its translation: CASSRRVTNEKLFF.

The chain recombines TRBV11-3 with TRBJ2-1, with 11 nucleotides matching TRBD2. Germline V gene lookup returns CDR1 SGHNT and CDR2 YENEEA. The CDR3 extends over 15 amino acids. J lost 8 bases, V lost 4 bases, and 7 bases had no gene match. In DNA, the CDR3 is TGTGCCAGCAGCTATAGCGGGGGGGCGATAGATGAGCAGTTCTTC. This encodes CASSYSGGAIDEQFF.

V usage is TRBV24-1 and J usage is TRBJ2-5; possible D gene TRBD1, 5 bases. The CDR3 runs 17 residues. Trimming removed 0 bases at V and 2 bases at J, with 15 bases between. Germline V gives CDR1 KGHDR, CDR2 SFDVKD. CDR3 nucleotide sequence: TGTGCCACCAGTGATTTGGGCAAAAAAGGGGCTCAAGAGACCCAGTACTTC. This codes for CATSDLGKKGAQETQYF.

V gene TRBV4-3 combines with J gene TRBJ1-1, with a tentative D call TRBD1 (5 bases). V was pared by 0 bases and J by 3 bases, with 11 bases between. The CDR3 extends over 15 amino acids. The germline gives CDR1 LGHNA, CDR2 YSLEER. The CDR3 sequence is CASSQDRRGDTEAFF. Written as DNA, the CDR3 is TGCGCCAGCAGCCAAGATCGTCGGGGGGACACTGAAGCTTTCTTT.

V is TRBV6-5 and J is TRBJ2-7, with TRBD2 matching over 10 bases. Germline V gene data show CDR1 as MNHEY and CDR2 as SVGAGI. Germline trimming cut 8 bases from V and 6 bases from J; bases unmatched to any gene: 7. The CDR3 is 13 amino acids. CDR3 sequence (DNA): TGTGCCAGCCGTAGGACTAGCGGCCCCGAGCAGTACGTC. As protein: CASRRTSGPEQYV.

This clone was detected only once. The rearrangement links TRBV7-8 to TRBJ2-5; D is unclear. The germline V gene has CDR1 SGHVS and CDR2 FQNEAQ. Trimming took 5 bases from V and 5 from J, leaving 9 bases between them. This CDR3 region has 12 residues. CDR3 region: CASSPAWETQYF. In DNA form, the CDR3 reads TGTGCCAGCAGCCCGGCCTGGGAGACCCAGTACTTC.

This clone was recorded a few times. V usage is TRBV19 and J usage is TRBJ1-5; 9 nucleotides match TRBD1. CDR1 is LNHDA and CDR2 is SQIVND in the germline V gene (reference sequence). The trim removed 8 bases at V and 6 bases at J, leaving 8 bases unmatched. There are 14 residues in the CDR3. The CDR3 here is CASRGQGTGQPQHF. The CDR3 coding sequence is TGTGCCAGTCGGGGACAGGGTACAGGTCAGCCCCAGCATTTT.

The chain joins TRBV5-4 to TRBJ2-3; a weak D match, TRBD2 (6 bases). The ends were cut back, 5 bases at V and 3 bases at J, with 13 bases in the middle. There are 14 residues in the CDR3. CDR1 is SGHNT and CDR2 is YYREEE in the germline V gene (reference sequence). The CDR3 coding sequence is TGTGCCAGCAGTACGGGACTTGCAACAGATACGCAGTATTTT. Translating gives CASSTGLATDTQYF.

The V and J genes are TRBV18 and TRBJ2-2, with 10 bases that match TRBD1. J lost 4 bases, V lost 8 bases, and 7 bases had no gene match. Germline V gene data show CDR1 as KGHSH and CDR2 as LQKENI. This CDR3 region has 15 residues. Here the CDR3 DNA reads TGTGCCAGCCCGTCGGGACAGGGGTCCACCGGGGAGCTGTTTTTT. Amino acids: CASPSGQGSTGELFF. The variable domain in full, completed from reference TRBV18 and TRBJ2-2, reads NAGVMQNPRHLVRRRGQEARLRCSPMKGHSHVYWYRQLPEEGLKFMVYLQKENIIDESGMPKERFSAEFPKEGPSILRIQQVVRGDSAAYFCASPSGQGSTGELFFGEGSRLTVL.

This sequence joins TRBV20-1 and TRBJ2-7; D call uncertain. Germline CDR1 and CDR2: DFQATT and SNEGSKA (reference sequence). The CDR3 consists of 8 residues. The DNA of the CDR3 is TGCAGTGCTCCGATTCAGGACGTC. It is translated as CSAPIQDV.

The chain recombines TRBV21-1 with TRBJ2-3. TRBV21-1 represents a pseudogene. The CDR3 is 18 residues long. The DNA for the CDR3 is TGTGCCAGCAGCAAACAGGTCCGAACGGAGAGGGGTGGAGATACGCAGTATTTT. It is translated as CASSKQVRTERGGDTQYF.

The chain combines TRBV24-1 with TRBJ1-2, with TRBD1 matching 9 bases. From germline, CDR1 is KGHDR and CDR2 SFDVKD. CDR3 length: 14 amino acids. V shed 0 bases and J 5 bases; nucleotides not matched to a gene: 0. Here the CDR3 reads CATSDLGTGYGYTF. In nucleotides, the CDR3 is TGTGCCACCAGTGATTTGGGGACAGGGTATGGCTACACCTTC.

The sample holds one count of this clone. CDR3 DNA sequence: TGTGCCAGCAGCCAAGACAGAAGCAGAGGGCAGTATTTT. Translation gives CASSQDRSRGQYF. This rearrangement joins TRBV14 to TRBJ2-3; no clear D. Trimming cost V 0 bases and J 11 bases, with 12 bases left between them. CDR1 and CDR2 from the germline V gene are SGHDN and FVKESK. CDR3 length equals 13 residues.

The gene calls are TRBV3-1 (or the pseudogene TRBV3-2) and TRBJ1-5; D gene ambiguous. The CDR3 spans 13 residues. The ends were cut back, 1 base at V and 0 bases at J, with 1 base in the middle. The germline V gene encodes CDR1 LGHDT and CDR2 YNNKEL (reference sequence). The CDR3 spells CASSQGSNQPQHF. The CDR3 bases are TGTGCCAGCAGCCAAGGTAGCAATCAGCCCCAGCATTTT.

The rearrangement joins TRBV27 to TRBJ1-4, with 7 bases lining up with TRBD1. Germline CDR1 is MNHEY and CDR2 is SMNVEV (reference sequence). The CDR3 totals 14 residues. J lost 4 bases, V lost 5 bases, and 4 bases had no gene match. The CDR3 region is CASSETGVNEKLFF. CDR3 sequence (DNA): TGTGCCAGCAGTGAAACAGGGGTTAATGAAAAACTGTTTTTT.

V and J are TRBV2 and TRBJ2-3, with D perhaps matching TRBD1 or TRBD2 (5 bases each). CDR1 is SNHLY, CDR2 FYNNEI, per germline. The CDR3 consists of 15 residues. The V end lost 6 bases, the J end lost 4 bases, and 17 bases lay between the germline ends. CDR3 coding DNA: TGTGCCAGCAGCCAGGGAGCTTGGGGCGCAGATACGCAGTATTTT. Translation: CASSQGAWGADTQYF.

The CDR3 is CASRRGKSNSNQPQHF. The DNA of the CDR3 is TGTGCCAGTAGGAGGGGGAAGAGCAATAGCAATCAGCCCCAGCATTTT. The gene calls are TRBV27 and TRBJ1-5; D may be TRBD1 (6 bases). Trimming removed 9 bases at V and 0 bases at J, with 18 bases between. This CDR3 region has 16 residues. Looked up from germline, CDR1 is MNHEY and CDR2 is SMNVEV (reference sequence).

The chain links TRBV19 to TRBJ2-5, with 7 bases matching TRBD1. Germline loops: CDR1 LNHDA, CDR2 SQIVND (reference sequence). The trim removed 7 bases at V and 4 bases at J, leaving 6 bases unmatched. This CDR3 has 13 amino acids. The CDR3 sequence is CASTEGASETQYF. The DNA of the CDR3 is TGTGCCAGTACTGAGGGGGCGTCAGAGACCCAGTACTTC.